This T cell receptor beta chain was observed in a study of T cell responses to AZD1222 COVID-19 vaccine. General study results and limits: Recipients of AZD1222 seropositive at baseline numbered only 5 or 6. Nearly half of spike-specific TCRs reportedly go after variant regions that carry no mutations. Spike was spanned by vaccine-associated CD4 TCRs, which were dominant at 160-218 and 743-854. Females outnumbered males among donors, who were mostly white British; clonal diversity was possibly underestimated.

Germline CDR1 is KGHSH and CDR2 is LQKENI. Trimming took off 2 bases at V and 7 bases at J, with 6 bases between the two ends. This CDR3 comprises 12 residues. The method was immunoSEQ multiplex PCR; TCRdb's version includes in-frame clones alone and lacks a portion of them. The sample lists some 190,000 clones; 90% to 95% were seen once. Points on this clone: Antigen specificity is unknown. Other DNA sequences in the sample encode the same CDR3.

Sequences were derived from peripheral blood, sampled 28 days after the second dose of the MenACWY control vaccine. The TCR originated in an adult who received the MenACWY meningococcal vaccine as a control. The rearrangement links TRBV18 to TRBJ2-1; D uncertain. The CDR3 coding sequence is TGTGCCAGCTCACCATTTGGGAATGAGCAGTTCTTC. Translated, it gives CASSPFGNEQFF.